The subject of this entry is one T cell receptor (beta chain). The treatment was: roughly 20 received Ad26.COV2.S at low or high dose, single or two shots; 5 received placebo; per-sample allocation not given. Day 63 after the first vaccine or placebo injection was the time point for sampling. Its platform was an Ad26 vector, and its expressed antigen was Wuhan-strain SARS-CoV-2 spike. This entry comes from a study of Ad26.COV2.S vaccination and SARS-CoV-2 variants. The germline V gene encodes CDR1 SGHDT and CDR2 YYEEEE. This CDR3 contains 15 residues. Trimming took off 0 bases at V and 3 bases at J, with 10 bases between the two ends. Produced via immunoSEQ multiplex PCR; TCRdb's table is partial and in-frame only. The sample records 350,000 to 500,000 clones, about nine tenths being singletons.

Sequences were derived from peripheral blood, sampled in a trial of Ad26.COV2.S vaccine versus placebo. The sequence came from a person aged 18-60 years who received the Ad26.COV2.S COVID-19 vaccine or a placebo. The rearrangement links TRBV5-6 to TRBJ1-5; no definite D call. The CDR3 nucleotides are TGTGCCAGCAGCTTGGCGGGAGGGTTCAATCAGCCCCAGCATTTT. It is translated as CASSLAGGFNQPQHF. The full variable domain, rest sourced from reference TRBV5-6 and TRBJ1-5, is DAGVTQSPTHLIKTRGQQVTLRCSPKSGHDTVSWYQQALGQGPQFIFQYYEEEERQRGNFPDRFSGHQFPNYSSELNVNALLLGDSALYLCASSLAGGFNQPQHFGDGTRLSIL.